This section outlines one T cell receptor beta chain sequence together with its context. This entry is derived from a study of coeliac disease. The assay was immunoSEQ multiplex PCR, and TCRdb's table has in-frame clones only and misses some. This sample has thousands of clones, with 62% found just once. Germline assignment: CDR1 SGHVS and CDR2 FNYEAQ. V shed 5 bases and J 9 bases; nucleotides not matched to a gene: 11. The CDR3 is 15 residues long. The source of this sequence is a man aged 60 to 75 with celiac disease on a gluten-free diet. Sequenced material: lymphocytes from the gut lamina propria. The chain is built from TRBV7-6 and TRBJ2-1; 9 bases are a match to TRBD2. The CDR3 sequence: CASSPSSGTGSEQFF. The CDR3 coding sequence is TGTGCCAGCAGCCCATCTAGCGGGACGGGGAGTGAGCAGTTCTTC.